The source of this T cell receptor beta chain is a study of blood T cell repertoires in COVID-19. Turning to the study itself: The United States, Italy and Spain supplied acute and convalescent COVID-19 samples. Nucleic acid was either cDNA or gDNA, and it came from T cells, B-cell-depleted T cells, or PBMCs.

This clone was seen a handful of times. Enrollment of patients from Seattle took place during active infection, with longitudinal follow-up. CDR1 is SNHLY, CDR2 FYNNEI, per germline. The CDR3 totals 15 residues. V dropped 2 bases and J dropped 0 bases, with 8 bases sitting between them. Original methodology: Counts of nucleated cells, estimated from reference gene primer amplification, were obtained. Assay: immunoSEQ multiplex PCR; the TCRdb copy retains only in-frame clones and omits some. The V and J calls and clone size were taken over from that table, and D and trimming were inferred from the DNA. This sample has about 150,000 clones, with more than 75% found just once.

The sequenced material came from peripheral blood. The chain couples TRBV2 to TRBJ1-5; no firm D call. This TCR came from a woman aged 55-70 years with COVID-19, enrolled during active disease. The DNA for the CDR3 is TGTGCCAGCAGTGAACGGAGGGTTAGCAATCAGCCCCAGCATTTT. It codes for CASSERRVSNQPQHF.